This T cell receptor beta chain was obtained from a study of human T cells and chemical hapten exposure. Documented time point: patch test 1, 2 weeks after DPC sensitization. Treatment defined: therapeutic diphenylcyclopropenone sensitization with weekly scalp DPC. This clonotype showed up many times. This CDR3 comprises 17 residues. V was pared by 2 bases and J by 1 base, with 7 bases of the junction left unmatched. Germline CDR1 reads SGHNT; CDR2 reads YENEEA. TCRdb re-called the RACE reads with MiXCR, one entry per CDR3 protein. Counted here are fewer than 200,000 distinct CDR3 sequences, 20% to 25% occurring once; the ten biggest clones make up about 7%.

The receptor comes from a woman aged 50 to 60 with alopecia areata. Some clones in this sample may be carry-over from other donors' samples. The J gene is TRBJ1-4, the V gene TRBV11-3; 7 positions match TRBD1. This material consisted of whole blood, taken in connection with sensitization to the hapten diphenylcyclopropenone (DPC). The CDR3 nucleotides read TGTGCCAGCAGCTTAAGGAGGGCAGGGGGAACTAATGAAAAACTGTTTTTT. Protein: CASSLRRAGGTNEKLFF.